One and the same sample provided the 12 T cell receptor beta chains below, sequenced in a study of blood T cell repertoires in COVID-19. Here immunoSEQ multiplex PCR was the method, and the copy in TCRdb shows in-frame clones only, minus some. The profile covers a few hundred thousand clones, with roughly 90% appearing a single time and roughly 2% taken by the ten largest. Sequenced input: peripheral blood. Receptors originate from a woman in her fifties or sixties with acute or convalescent COVID-19.

This clone was detected only a few times. The V gene is TRBV3-1 (or the pseudogene TRBV3-2), the J gene TRBJ2-4, with TRBD2 matching over 9 bases. Per the germline V gene, CDR1 is LGHDT and CDR2 is YNNKEL (reference sequence). The CDR3 extends over 15 amino acids. The junction had 5 bases not matched to a gene; V was cut back by 2 bases and J by 6 bases. CDR3 in amino acids: CASSQIAGVGNIQYF. The CDR3 DNA is TGTGCCAGCAGCCAAATAGCGGGAGTGGGAAACATTCAGTACTTC.

In its sample, this clone ranks as medium-sized (0.01 to 0.1%). The chain combines TRBV6-2 or TRBV6-3 with TRBJ2-1, with TRBD2 identical over 8 bases. V trimming: 4 bases; J trimming: 1 base; junction bases outside the gene matches: 12. There are 18 residues in the CDR3. Germline CDR1 MNHEY, CDR2 SVGEGT. The CDR3 sequence: CASSSPFIVAGSYNEQFF. For the CDR3, the DNA is TGTGCCAGCAGTTCCCCCTTTATCGTAGCGGGATCCTACAATGAGCAGTTCTTC.

This chain links TRBV7-2 with TRBJ1-5, with D possibly matching TRBD1 (6 bases). Germline V gene lookup returns CDR1 SGHTA and CDR2 FQGNSA. The CDR3 covers 14 residues. Trimming pared 3 bases from V and 5 bases from J, leaving 11 bases between. Here the CDR3 reads CASSLRQVHQPQHF. CDR3 bases: TGTGCCAGCAGCTTGAGACAGGTTCATCAGCCCCAGCATTTT.

V usage is TRBV6-5 and J usage is TRBJ2-7, with TRBD1 matching 8 bases. CDR1 and CDR2 (germline): MNHEY, SVGAGI. The CDR3 consists of 14 residues. J gave up 2 bases and V 6 bases, and 6 bases lay outside the gene matches. The CDR3 region has the DNA TGTGCCAGCAGGCCGGGACAGGCCACCTACGAGCAGTACTTC. This encodes CASRPGQATYEQYF.

This clone was counted once. The chain uses TRBV4-3 and TRBJ2-1, with a tentative D call TRBD1 (5 bases). Looked up from germline, CDR1 is LGHNA and CDR2 is YSLEER. CDR3 length equals 14 residues. V was clipped by 0 bases and J by 9 bases, with 12 bases between them. The CDR3 reads CASSQELTVIEQFF. The CDR3 DNA follows: TGCGCCAGCAGCCAAGAACTGACAGTTATTGAGCAGTTCTTC.

The rearrangement links TRBV24-1 to TRBJ2-6; D call uncertain. V lost 3 bases to trimming and J lost 3 bases, with 5 bases between them. Germline-derived CDR1 and CDR2 are KGHDR and SFDVKD. This CDR3 is 14 amino acids long. CDR3 in DNA: TGTGCCACCAGTGATACATTTGGGGCCAACGTCCTGACTTTC. It yields the protein CATSDTFGANVLTF.

The V call is TRBV11-3, the J call TRBJ2-7; the D is unclear. The CDR3 totals 12 residues. Germline CDR1 SGHNT, CDR2 YENEEA. The V end was cut by 4 bases, the J end by 3 bases, with 7 bases between. CDR3 region: CASSSLYYEQYF. CDR3 nucleotides: TGTGCCAGCAGCTCTCTCTACTACGAGCAGTACTTC.

The J gene is TRBJ2-1, the V gene TRBV6-2 or TRBV6-3; 10 nucleotides line up with TRBD2. The CDR3 consists of 16 residues. V shed 8 bases and J 7 bases; nucleotides not matched to a gene: 14. Germline CDR1 and CDR2: MNHEY and SVGEGT. The CDR3 DNA is TGTGCCAGCTGTTCCACCGGGACTAGCGTGACGAATGAGCAGTTCTTC. Protein sequence: CASCSTGTSVTNEQFF.

The V gene is TRBV4-3, the J gene TRBJ2-5; 8 bases are shared with TRBD2. Germline V gives CDR1 LGHNA, CDR2 YSLEER. The CDR3 runs to 14 residues. Germline trimming cut 0 bases from V and 7 bases from J; bases unmatched to any gene: 4. CDR3 sequence: CASSQETSASTQYF. CDR3 nucleotides: TGCGCCAGCAGCCAAGAGACTAGCGCCTCGACCCAGTACTTC.

This clone came up once. This chain links TRBV6-2 or TRBV6-3 with TRBJ1-5; no firm D call. The CDR3 has 14 amino acids. The germline V gene encodes CDR1 MNHEY and CDR2 SVGEGT. Trimming cost V 2 bases and J 7 bases, with 12 bases left between them. CDR3 region: CASSYASGNQPQHF. CDR3 coding DNA: TGTGCCAGCAGTTACGCATCCGGGAACCAGCCCCAGCATTTT.

The V gene is TRBV7-7, the J gene TRBJ2-3, with 14 bases that match TRBD2. V was pared by 5 bases and J by 1 base, with 5 bases of the junction left unmatched. Germline CDR1 SSHAT, CDR2 FNYEAQ (reference sequence). This CDR3 spans 17 amino acids. This CDR3 reads CASSPLGLAGGTDTQYF. The CDR3, as DNA: TGTGCCAGCAGCCCGCTGGGACTAGCGGGAGGCACAGATACGCAGTATTTT.

The chain combines TRBV11-2 with TRBJ2-1; a possible D gene is TRBD2 (6 bases). This CDR3 spans 15 amino acids. The germline V gene encodes CDR1 SGHAT and CDR2 FQNNGV. V was cut by 5 bases and J by 9 bases, with 20 bases left in between. CDR3 bases: TGTGCCAGCAGCCCGGAGGGACTCCGGCAAGGTGAGCAGTTCTTC. Amino acids: CASSPEGLRQGEQFF.